This T cell receptor (beta chain) was identified during a study of blood T cell repertoires in COVID-19. Across the study: Italy, Spain and the United States were the sources of the convalescent and acute COVID-19 samples.

J was trimmed by 5 bases and V by 3 bases; bases with no gene match: 8. The CDR3 totals 14 residues. The germline CDR1 and CDR2 sequences are SGHRS and YFSETQ. Assay: immunoSEQ multiplex PCR; the TCRdb copy retains only in-frame clones and omits some. This table holds under 350,000 clones, 80% to 90% found once. J is TRBJ2-7 and V is TRBV5-1, with 7 nucleotides matching TRBD1. Sequenced material: peripheral blood. This receptor was identified in a woman in her seventies with acute or convalescent COVID-19. The DNA for the CDR3 is TGCGCCAGCAGCTCGGGACAGTGGAGCGACGAGCAGTACTTC. Amino acids: CASSSGQWSDEQYF.